This T cell receptor beta chain was documented in a study of T-cell reconstitution after alpha-beta-depleted transplantation in children. This clonotype showed up many times. The TCRbeta library was prepared with unique molecular identifiers. Each CDR3 protein is one row after TCRdb ran MiXCR on the PCR reads. Of a few hundred thousand distinct CDR3 sequences in the sample, approximately 10% were seen once. The CDR3 extends over 15 amino acids. Between the trimmed V and J ends, which lost 5 bases and 8 bases, there was a span of 22 bases. Germline CDR1 and CDR2: SGDLS and YYNGEE. This TCR was recovered from a human donor who donated a stem cell graft to a child with acute lymphoblastic leukemia. This chain uses TRBV9 with TRBJ1-2; tentatively, D is TRBD1 (6 bases). The sample here was PBMCs from the stem cell graft donor, taken from the stem cell graft. The CDR3 sequence: CASSGLGAIGGGYTF. CDR3 coding DNA: TGTGCCAGCAGTGGGCTGGGGGCCATTGGAGGAGGCTACACCTTC.